The text below deals with one TCR beta chain. Its antigen remains unidentified. These data are taken from a study of cytomegalovirus exposure and HLA in healthy donors. Study-wide results and limits: Later work showed greater clonal expansion in HLA-associated TCR beta chains than in equally common others. Later analysis suggested most CMV-associated TCR beta chains were HLA-restricted. A later look showed TCR association rates differing by HLA locus, highest for DRB1 and lowest for HLA-C. Associated with cytomegalovirus, according to the listing, were about 160 TCR beta chains.

Use of 60 Vbeta and 13 Jbeta primers characterized the PCR. Here immunoSEQ multiplex PCR was the method, and the copy in TCRdb shows in-frame clones only, minus some. The data contain approximately 110,000 clones, about four fifths of them seen just once; the ten biggest clones take up roughly 1.3%. The origin of this receptor is a man aged 25-45 years in good health and CMV-seronegative. The specimen sequenced was PBMCs.

CDR3 loop: CASSQLAGGSYEQYF. For the CDR3, the DNA is TGTGCCAGCAGTCAACTAGCGGGAGGGAGCTACGAGCAGTACTTC. The V call is TRBV28, the J call TRBJ2-7, with 13 bases fitting TRBD2. Looked up from germline, CDR1 is MDHEN and CDR2 is SYDVKM. Trimming at V came to 5 bases and at J to 3 bases, leaving 4 bases not matched to a gene. The CDR3 length is 15 residues. Full variable domain (missing parts from reference TRBV28 and TRBJ2-7): DVKVTQSSRYLVKRTGEKVFLECVQDMDHENMFWYRQDPGLGLRLIYFSYDVKMKEKGDIPEGYSVSREKKERFSLILESASTNQTSMYLCASSQLAGGSYEQYFGPGTRLTVT.